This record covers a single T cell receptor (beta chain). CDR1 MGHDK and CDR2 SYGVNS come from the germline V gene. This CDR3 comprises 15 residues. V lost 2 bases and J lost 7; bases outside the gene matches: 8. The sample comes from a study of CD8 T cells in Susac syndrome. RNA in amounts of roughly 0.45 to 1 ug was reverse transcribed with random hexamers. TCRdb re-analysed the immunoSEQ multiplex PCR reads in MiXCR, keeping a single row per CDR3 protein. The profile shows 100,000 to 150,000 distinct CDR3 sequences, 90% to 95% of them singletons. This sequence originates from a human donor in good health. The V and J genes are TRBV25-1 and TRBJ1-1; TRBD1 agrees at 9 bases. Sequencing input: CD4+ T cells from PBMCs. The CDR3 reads CASSEGGRQGDEAFF. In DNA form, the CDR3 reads TGTGCCAGCAGTGAAGGTGGGAGACAGGGGGATGAAGCTTTCTTT.